This is a list of T cell receptor beta chains from one sample in a study of CD8+CD57+ T cells in acquired aplastic anemia. In TCRdb, the reads were re-called with MiXCR into one record per CDR3 protein. The data show some 190,000 distinct CDR3 sequences, with approximately 45% seen just once and 2.5% to 3.5% held by the top ten. The specimen was sorted CD4+, CD8+, or CD8+CD57+ T cells (not recorded which) from PBMCs. The receptors shown here come from a human donor in good health. Both conserved end residues are part of each CDR3. A D gene is named only where the DNA matches it firmly. Expanded clones get a size class; other rows say once, few or many, or leave the size out.

v_gene	d_gene	j_gene	abundance	CDR3nt	CDR3aa
TRBV6-6	-	TRBJ1-3	-	TGTGCCAGCAGTTACACCTGGACGGTCTCTGGAAACACCATATATTTT	CASSYTWTVSGNTIYF
TRBV10-3	-	TRBJ1-2	-	TGTGCCATCAGCCGGACAGTAACTTCTAACTATGGCTACACCTTC	CAISRTVTSNYGYTF
TRBV7-8	-	TRBJ2-1	once	TGTGCCAGCAGCTTGAAAGGCGGCTACAATGAGCAGTTCTTC	CASSLKGGYNEQFF
TRBV27	TRBD2	TRBJ2-1	few	TGTGCCAGCAGACCGCTAGCGGTAACCTACAATGAGCAGTTCTTC	CASRPLAVTYNEQFF
TRBV20-1	-	TRBJ1-5	many	TGCAGTGGACAGGCCGGGGGTCAGCCCCAGCATTTT	CSGQAGGQPQHF
TRBV20-1	-	TRBJ2-7	-	TGCAGTGCCATCTCCGGGGCCTACGAGCAGTACTTC	CSAISGAYEQYF
TRBV24-1	-	TRBJ2-3	many	TGTGCCACCAGTGACCCCCAACCCATTACAGGCGCATTAGATACGCAGTATTTT	CATSDPQPITGALDTQYF
TRBV24-1	-	TRBJ2-1	-	TGTACCACCGGTGATTTCGGGGCAGAGCAGTTCTTC	CTTGDFGAEQFF
TRBV10-3	TRBD1	TRBJ1-5	-	TGTGCCATCAGTGAGTCGAAGACAGGGGCCAATCAGCCCCAGCATTTT	CAISESKTGANQPQHF
TRBV19	-	TRBJ2-7	many	TGTGCCAGTAGTATAGGAGTCCGCACCGGCGAGCAGTACTTC	CASSIGVRTGEQYF
TRBV7-9	-	TRBJ2-3	-	TGTGCCAGCAAACCTACAGGGGATACGCAGTATTTT	CASKPTGDTQYF
TRBV30	-	TRBJ2-7	many	TGTGCCTGGAGAAAGGGGCAGAACTCCTACGAGCAGTACTTC	CAWRKGQNSYEQYF
TRBV27	-	TRBJ1-6	-	TGTGCCAGCAGTTTGGGGGGGCCCACTTCACCCCTCCACTTT	CASSLGGPTSPLHF
TRBV20-1	TRBD1	TRBJ2-2	many	TGCAGTGCTAGGACAGGGGTCACCGGGGAGCTGTTTTTT	CSARTGVTGELFF
TRBV29-1	-	TRBJ1-1	-	TGCAGCGCCTCCCATGGCACTGAAGCTTTCTTT	CSASHGTEAFF
TRBV25-1	TRBD1	TRBJ2-6	-	TGTGCTAGAGAACAGGGGGCGCGAATGACTGGGGCCAACGTCCTGACTTTC	CAREQGARMTGANVLTF
TRBV24-1	TRBD2	TRBJ2-1	many	TGTGCCACCAGTGACCCCAACGAAGGGGAGGGCCGCTTGTATGAGCAGTTCTTC	CATSDPNEGEGRLYEQFF
TRBV7-9	-	TRBJ1-5	-	TGTGCCAGCAGTGCAGGGACTCAGCCCCAGCATTTT	CASSAGTQPQHF
TRBV10-3	-	TRBJ2-7	many	TGTGCCATCAGTGAGTCGAACTCCGCGGGGAGTTACGAGCAGTACTTC	CAISESNSAGSYEQYF
TRBV19	-	TRBJ2-1	-	TGTGCCAGTAGTATGTCCCCGAATGAGCAGTTCTTC	CASSMSPNEQFF
TRBV30	TRBD2	TRBJ2-7	-	TGTGCCTGGAGCCCACCGGGACTAGCGGGAGTGCACGAGCAGTACTTC	CAWSPPGLAGVHEQYF
TRBV7-3	TRBD1	TRBJ2-5	many	TGTGCCAGCAGCTTAACGGGGACAGCCCAAGAGACCCAGTACTTC	CASSLTGTAQETQYF
TRBV28	-	TRBJ1-1	few	TGTGCCAGCAGTTTAAGCTACGGCAGCGGGGCTTCTGAAGCTTTCTTT	CASSLSYGSGASEAFF
TRBV7-9	-	TRBJ2-3	many	TGTGCCAGCAGCCAGCCAGGGAGGCCAGATACGCAGTATTTT	CASSQPGRPDTQYF
TRBV20-1	TRBD1	TRBJ2-1	many	TGCAGTGCGACCGACAGGGAGCATGAGCAGTTCTTC	CSATDREHEQFF
TRBV9	TRBD2	TRBJ2-1	-	TGTGCCAGCAGCGTAGGGGGGGGGACCAATGAGCAGTTCTTC	CASSVGGGTNEQFF
TRBV25-1	TRBD1	TRBJ2-7	few	TGTGCCAGCAGTGCTAGGCGGGGACAGGCCGCCGAGCAGTACTTC	CASSARRGQAAEQYF
TRBV9	-	TRBJ2-2	once	TGTGCCAGCAGCGCGGGGGGCACCACCGGGGAGCTGTTTTTT	CASSAGGTTGELFF
TRBV20-1	TRBD2	TRBJ2-3	many	TGCAGTGCTACTACTAGCGGGAACCATCATACGCAGTATTTT	CSATTSGNHHTQYF
TRBV9	TRBD1	TRBJ1-3	-	TGTGCCAGCAGCGGACAGGGTCCCATATATTTT	CASSGQGPIYF
TRBV29-1	-	TRBJ1-1	-	TGCAGCGTTGTGGAGGGGTCGGTAACTGAAGCTTTCTTT	CSVVEGSVTEAFF
TRBV24-1	-	TRBJ2-6	many	TGTGCCACCAGTGAAAAAGACCGGGTCGGGTCTGGGGCCAACGTCCTGACTTTC	CATSEKDRVGSGANVLTF
TRBV10-2	TRBD1	TRBJ2-5	-	TGCGCCACCAATGACGGCGTCAGGGGGCAGGAGACCCAGTACTTC	CATNDGVRGQETQYF
TRBV19	TRBD2	TRBJ2-1	many	TGTGCCAGTACGATCGCGGGGGGGCGGGTTGTGGGTGAGCAGTTCTTC	CASTIAGGRVVGEQFF
TRBV5-1	TRBD1	TRBJ2-2	-	TGCGCCAGCAGCTTTCTCGGACAGGGGATTGCCGGGGAGCTGTTTTTT	CASSFLGQGIAGELFF
TRBV12-3/TRBV12-4	-	TRBJ1-2	many	TGTGCCAGCAGTCCGCGGACCATCTATGGCTACACCTTC	CASSPRTIYGYTF
TRBV7-6	-	TRBJ1-6	-	TGTGCCAGCAGTCCGACAACGATTAATTCACCCCTCCACTTT	CASSPTTINSPLHF
TRBV9	-	TRBJ2-1	many	TGTGCCAGCAGTGGAGGGCAGAGCTACAATGAGCAGTTCTTC	CASSGGQSYNEQFF
TRBV10-2	TRBD2	TRBJ2-1	many	TGCGCCAGTCTGCCGGGGGGGTACAATGAGCAGTTCTTC	CASLPGGYNEQFF
TRBV24-1	-	TRBJ1-1	many	TGTGCCACCAGTGTTGGCCCCATGGGCGACGCTTTCTTT	CATSVGPMGDAFF
TRBV5-1	TRBD1	TRBJ2-1	many	TGCGCCAGCAGCTTGGGGGGGACAGGGATCGGGCAGTTCTTC	CASSLGGTGIGQFF
TRBV9	TRBD2	TRBJ2-1	many	TGTGCCAGCAGCGTAACCAGGACTAGCGGGAACAATGAGCAGTTCTTC	CASSVTRTSGNNEQFF
TRBV19	-	TRBJ1-1	many	TGTGCCAGTACTACGGGCCCGAACACTGAAGCTTTCTTT	CASTTGPNTEAFF
TRBV20-1	-	TRBJ2-5	-	TGCAGTGCTAGAGATCGGGCTCAAGAGACCCAGTACTTC	CSARDRAQETQYF
TRBV20-1	-	TRBJ1-1	many	TGCAGTGCCCCGGGACTCACGAACACTGAAGCTTTCTTT	CSAPGLTNTEAFF
TRBV20-1	TRBD2	TRBJ2-1	-	TGCAGTGCTAAACTAGCGGACTCCTACAATGAGCAGTTCTTC	CSAKLADSYNEQFF
TRBV5-1	TRBD2	TRBJ2-1	-	TGCGCCAGCAGCTTAACGGGAGGGTCCAATGAGCAGTTCTTC	CASSLTGGSNEQFF
TRBV20-1	-	TRBJ2-1	-	TGCAGTGCTAGTAGGGACTCTGGGCGGTTCTTC	CSASRDSGRFF
TRBV10-3	-	TRBJ2-5	-	TGTGCCATCAGTGATGCTGAGACCCAGTACTTC	CAISDAETQYF
TRBV5-1	-	TRBJ2-1	many	TGCGCCAGCAGCTTGGATACAGGGAAGAGGTTCTTC	CASSLDTGKRFF
TRBV19	-	TRBJ2-7	many	TGTGCCAGTAGTATAGGCTACGAGCAGTACTTC	CASSIGYEQYF
TRBV5-1	-	TRBJ1-2	many	TGCGCCAGCAGCGGGGGCGGCACTCCTAACTATGGCTACACCTTC	CASSGGGTPNYGYTF
TRBV4-2	-	TRBJ2-7	-	TGTGCCAGCAGCCAAGATCAACAGAGCTACGAGCAGTACTTC	CASSQDQQSYEQYF
TRBV15	TRBD1	TRBJ1-2	-	TGTGCCACCAGCAGAGATGCTGGGGACAGGGGGCTAGGCTACACCTTC	CATSRDAGDRGLGYTF
TRBV10-3	-	TRBJ2-7	-	TGTGCCATCGCTTCGGGGTCCTCCTACGAGCAGTACTTC	CAIASGSSYEQYF
TRBV2	-	TRBJ1-2	few	TGTGCCAGCAGACCAGGGGACTATGGCTACACCTTC	CASRPGDYGYTF
TRBV12-3/TRBV12-4	-	TRBJ2-1	many	TGTGCCAGCGGGCCGATAGGATCCTACAATGAGCAGTTCTTC	CASGPIGSYNEQFF
TRBV28	TRBD2	TRBJ2-2	many	TGTGCCAGCAGCGTAGCGGGGACGAACACCGGGGAGCTGTTTTTT	CASSVAGTNTGELFF